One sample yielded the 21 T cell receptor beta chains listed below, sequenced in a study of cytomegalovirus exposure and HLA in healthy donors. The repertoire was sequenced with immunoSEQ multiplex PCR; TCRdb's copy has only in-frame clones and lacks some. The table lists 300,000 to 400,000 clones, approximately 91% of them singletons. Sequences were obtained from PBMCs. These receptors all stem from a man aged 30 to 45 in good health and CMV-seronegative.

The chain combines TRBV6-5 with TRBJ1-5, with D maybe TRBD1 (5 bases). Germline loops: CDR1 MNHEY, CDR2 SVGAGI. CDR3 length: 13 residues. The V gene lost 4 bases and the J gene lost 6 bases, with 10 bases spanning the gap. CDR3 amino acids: CASSSGKGQPQHF. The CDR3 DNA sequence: TGTGCCAGCAGTTCAGGGAAGGGTCAGCCCCAGCATTTT.

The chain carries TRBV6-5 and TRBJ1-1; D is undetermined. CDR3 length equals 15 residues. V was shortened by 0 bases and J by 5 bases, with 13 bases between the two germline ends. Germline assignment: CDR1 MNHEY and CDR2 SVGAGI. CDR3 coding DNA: TGTGCCAGCAGTTACTCGGCGGGGAGGAGGACTGAAGCTTTCTTT. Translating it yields CASSYSAGRRTEAFF.

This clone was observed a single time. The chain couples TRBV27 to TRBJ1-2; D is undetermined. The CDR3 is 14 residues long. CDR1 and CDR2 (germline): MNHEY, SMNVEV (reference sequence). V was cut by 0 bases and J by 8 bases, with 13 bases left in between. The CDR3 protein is CASSLSGGLAGYTF. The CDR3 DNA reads TGTGCCAGCAGTTTATCGGGTGGGCTCGCCGGCTACACCTTC.

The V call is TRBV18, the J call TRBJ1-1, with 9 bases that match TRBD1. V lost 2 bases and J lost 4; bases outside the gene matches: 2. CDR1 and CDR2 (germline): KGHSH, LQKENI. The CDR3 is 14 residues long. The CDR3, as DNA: TGTGCCAGCTCACCAGGACAGGGGACCACTGAAGCTTTCTTT. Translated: CASSPGQGTTEAFF.

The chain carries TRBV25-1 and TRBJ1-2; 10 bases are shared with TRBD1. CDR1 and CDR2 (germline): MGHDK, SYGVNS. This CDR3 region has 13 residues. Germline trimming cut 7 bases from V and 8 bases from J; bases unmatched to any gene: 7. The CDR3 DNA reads TGTGCCAGCATGACAGGGGGCGGAACGGGCTACACCTTC. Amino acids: CASMTGGGTGYTF.

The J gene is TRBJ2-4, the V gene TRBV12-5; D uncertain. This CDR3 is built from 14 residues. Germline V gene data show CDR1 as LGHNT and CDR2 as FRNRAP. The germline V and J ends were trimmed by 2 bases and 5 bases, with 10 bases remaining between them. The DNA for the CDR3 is TGTGCTAGTGGTTTGCATCCCTACGAAAACATTCAGTACTTC. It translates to CASGLHPYENIQYF.

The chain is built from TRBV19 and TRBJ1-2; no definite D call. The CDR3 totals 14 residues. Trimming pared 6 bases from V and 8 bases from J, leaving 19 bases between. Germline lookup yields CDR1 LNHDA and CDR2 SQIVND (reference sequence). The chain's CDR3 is CASRQLTPAGGYTF. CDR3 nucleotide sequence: TGTGCCAGTAGACAGCTCACCCCCGCAGGCGGCTACACCTTC.

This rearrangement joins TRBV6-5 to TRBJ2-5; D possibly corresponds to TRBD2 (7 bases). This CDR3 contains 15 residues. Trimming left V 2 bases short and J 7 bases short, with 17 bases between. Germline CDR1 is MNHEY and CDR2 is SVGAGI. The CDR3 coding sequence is TGTGCCAGCAGTTACCGTGTCGAGAGGGGGGGGACCCAGTACTTC. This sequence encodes CASSYRVERGGTQYF.

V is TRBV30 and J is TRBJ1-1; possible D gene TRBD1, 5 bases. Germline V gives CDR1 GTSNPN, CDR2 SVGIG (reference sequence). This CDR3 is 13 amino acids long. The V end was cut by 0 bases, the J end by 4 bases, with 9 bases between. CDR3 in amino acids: CAWSVVRATEAFF. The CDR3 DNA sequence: TGTGCCTGGAGTGTGGTCAGGGCCACTGAAGCTTTCTTT. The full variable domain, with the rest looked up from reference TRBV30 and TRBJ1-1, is SQTIHQWPATLVQPVGSPLSLECTVEGTSNPNLYWYRQAAGRGLQLLFYSVGIGQISSEVPQNLSASRPQDRQFILSSKKLLLSDSGFYLCAWSVVRATEAFFGQGTRLTVV.

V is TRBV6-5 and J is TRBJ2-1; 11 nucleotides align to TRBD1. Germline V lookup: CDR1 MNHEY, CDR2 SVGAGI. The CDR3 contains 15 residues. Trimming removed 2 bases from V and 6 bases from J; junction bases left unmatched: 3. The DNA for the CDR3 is TGTGCCAGCAGTTACGGGGGGACAGGGGGCAATGAGCAGTTCTTC. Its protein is CASSYGGTGGNEQFF.

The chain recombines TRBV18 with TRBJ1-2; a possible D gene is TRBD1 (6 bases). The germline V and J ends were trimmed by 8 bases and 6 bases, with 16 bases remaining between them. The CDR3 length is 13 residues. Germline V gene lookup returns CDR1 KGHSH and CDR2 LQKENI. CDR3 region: CASTLLQGDGYTF. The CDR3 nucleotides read TGTGCCAGCACCCTGCTACAGGGCGATGGCTACACCTTC. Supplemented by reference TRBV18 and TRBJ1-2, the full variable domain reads NAGVMQNPRHLVRRRGQEARLRCSPMKGHSHVYWYRQLPEEGLKFMVYLQKENIIDESGMPKERFSAEFPKEGPSILRIQQVVRGDSAAYFCASTLLQGDGYTFGSGTRLTVV.

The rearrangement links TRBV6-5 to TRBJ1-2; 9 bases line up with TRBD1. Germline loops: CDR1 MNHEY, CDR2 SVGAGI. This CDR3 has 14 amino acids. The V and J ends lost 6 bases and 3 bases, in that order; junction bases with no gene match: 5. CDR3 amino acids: CASSGTGLHYGYTF. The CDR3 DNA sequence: TGTGCCAGCAGCGGGACAGGGCTCCACTATGGCTACACCTTC.

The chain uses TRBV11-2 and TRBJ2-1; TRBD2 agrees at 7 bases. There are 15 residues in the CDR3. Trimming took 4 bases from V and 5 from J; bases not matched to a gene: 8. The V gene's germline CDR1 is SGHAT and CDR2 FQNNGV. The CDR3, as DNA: TGTGCCAGCAGCTCAGGACTAGGGCAGAACAATGAGCAGTTCTTC. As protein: CASSSGLGQNNEQFF. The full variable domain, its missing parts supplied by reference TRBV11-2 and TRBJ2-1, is EAGVAQSPRYKIIEKRQSVAFWCNPISGHATLYWYQQILGQGPKLLIQFQNNGVVDDSQLPKDRFSAERLKGVDSTLKIQPAKLEDSAVYLCASSSGLGQNNEQFFGPGTRLTVL.

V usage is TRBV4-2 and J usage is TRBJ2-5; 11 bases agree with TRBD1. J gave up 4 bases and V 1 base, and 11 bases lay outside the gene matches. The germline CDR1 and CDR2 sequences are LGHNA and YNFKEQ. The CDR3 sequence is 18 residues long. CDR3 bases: TGTGCCAGCAGCCAAGGAGGGGCCTCTGGGACAGGGGGAGAGACCCAGTACTTC. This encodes CASSQGGASGTGGETQYF.

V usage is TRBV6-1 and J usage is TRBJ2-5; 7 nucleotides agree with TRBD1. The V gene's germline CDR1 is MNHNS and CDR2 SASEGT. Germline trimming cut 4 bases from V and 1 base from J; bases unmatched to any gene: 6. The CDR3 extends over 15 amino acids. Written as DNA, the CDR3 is TGTGCCAGCAGTGGTAGGACAGGCCTCCAAGAGACCCAGTACTTC. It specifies CASSGRTGLQETQYF.

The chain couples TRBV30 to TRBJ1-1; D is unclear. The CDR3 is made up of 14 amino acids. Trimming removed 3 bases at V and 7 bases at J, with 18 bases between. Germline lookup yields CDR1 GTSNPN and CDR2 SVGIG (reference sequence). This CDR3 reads CAWRANIPRGEAFF. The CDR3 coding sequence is TGTGCCTGGAGGGCTAATATCCCTCGGGGTGAAGCTTTCTTT.

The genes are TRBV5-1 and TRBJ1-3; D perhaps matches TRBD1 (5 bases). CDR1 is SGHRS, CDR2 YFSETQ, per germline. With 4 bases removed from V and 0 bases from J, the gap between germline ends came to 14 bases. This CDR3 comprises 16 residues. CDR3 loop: CASSVSGGSSGNTIYF. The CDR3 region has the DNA TGCGCCAGCAGCGTCTCTGGGGGGAGCTCTGGAAACACCATATATTTT.

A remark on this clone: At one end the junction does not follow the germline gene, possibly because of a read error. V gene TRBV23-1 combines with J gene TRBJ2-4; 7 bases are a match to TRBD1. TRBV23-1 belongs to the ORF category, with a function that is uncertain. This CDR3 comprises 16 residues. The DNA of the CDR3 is TGCGCCAGCAGTCAACGGGACAGAAGAAAAGCTAACATACAGTACTTC. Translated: CASSQRDRRKANIQYF.

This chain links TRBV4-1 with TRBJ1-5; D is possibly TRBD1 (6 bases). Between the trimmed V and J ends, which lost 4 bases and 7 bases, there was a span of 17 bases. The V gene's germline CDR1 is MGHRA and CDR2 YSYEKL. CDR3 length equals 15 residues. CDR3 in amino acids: CASSLILGGAQPQHF. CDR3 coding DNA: TGCGCCAGCAGCCTTATACTGGGGGGGGCCCAGCCCCAGCATTTT.

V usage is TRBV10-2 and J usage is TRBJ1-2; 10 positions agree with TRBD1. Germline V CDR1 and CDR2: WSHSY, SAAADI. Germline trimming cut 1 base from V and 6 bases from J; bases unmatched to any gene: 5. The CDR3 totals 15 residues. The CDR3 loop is CASSEWTGGLDGYTF. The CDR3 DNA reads TGCGCCAGCAGTGAGTGGACAGGGGGACTTGATGGCTACACCTTC.

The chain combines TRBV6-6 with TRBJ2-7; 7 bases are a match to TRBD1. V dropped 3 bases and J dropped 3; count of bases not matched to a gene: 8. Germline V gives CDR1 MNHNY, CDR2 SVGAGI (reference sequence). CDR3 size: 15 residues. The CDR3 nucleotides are TGTGCCAGCAGTTATCAGACAGGGTCTAACTACGAGCAGTACTTC. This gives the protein CASSYQTGSNYEQYF.